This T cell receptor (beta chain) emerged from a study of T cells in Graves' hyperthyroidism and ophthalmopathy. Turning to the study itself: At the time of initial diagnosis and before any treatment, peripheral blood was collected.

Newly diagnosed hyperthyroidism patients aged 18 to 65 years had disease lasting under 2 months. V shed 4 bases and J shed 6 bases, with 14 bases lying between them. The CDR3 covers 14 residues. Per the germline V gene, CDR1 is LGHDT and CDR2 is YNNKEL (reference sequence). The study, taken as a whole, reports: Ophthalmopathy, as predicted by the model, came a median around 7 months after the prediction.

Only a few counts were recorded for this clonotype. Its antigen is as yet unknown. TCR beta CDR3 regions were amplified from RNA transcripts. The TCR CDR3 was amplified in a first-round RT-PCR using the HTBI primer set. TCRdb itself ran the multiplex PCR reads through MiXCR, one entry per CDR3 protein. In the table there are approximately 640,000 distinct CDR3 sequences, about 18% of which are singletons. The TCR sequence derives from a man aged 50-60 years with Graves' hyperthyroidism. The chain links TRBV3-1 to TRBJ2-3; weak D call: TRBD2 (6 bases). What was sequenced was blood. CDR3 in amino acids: CASSPEGGSDTQYF. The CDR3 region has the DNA TGTGCCAGCAGCCCCGAGGGAGGAAGCGATACGCAGTATTTT.